The 22 T cell receptor beta chains given below trace back to one sample, sequenced in a study of blood T cell repertoires in COVID-19. TCRdb's copy holds only in-frame clones and misses some; the assay was immunoSEQ multiplex PCR. The sample shows around 200,000 clones, roughly four fifths of them seen only once. The sequenced material came from peripheral blood. The source of these receptors is a woman aged 40 to 50 with acute or convalescent COVID-19.

This sequence joins TRBV10-3 and TRBJ1-4, with a possible D match to TRBD1 (6 bases). Germline values: CDR1 ENHRY, CDR2 SYGVKD. Trimming left V 2 bases short and J 8 bases short, with 18 bases between. The CDR3 spans 16 residues. The CDR3: CAISEKAAQGAEKLFF. CDR3 nucleotides: TGTGCCATCAGTGAGAAGGCCGCACAGGGAGCAGAAAAACTGTTTTTT.

CDR3 DNA: TGTGCCAGCAGTTTTCTCGGCACAGATACGCAGTATTTT. As protein: CASSFLGTDTQYF. V is TRBV12-3 or TRBV12-4 and J is TRBJ2-3; D not resolved. Deletions cut 3 bases from V and 1 base from J, with 5 bases between. The length of the CDR3 is 13 residues.

This clone was counted between two and nine times. The chain recombines TRBV27 with TRBJ2-7; 9 positions agree with TRBD2. The CDR3 contains 14 residues. The junction had 1 base not matched to a gene; V was cut back by 3 bases and J by 1 base. CDR1 and CDR2 from the germline V gene are MNHEY and SMNVEV (reference sequence). The CDR3 here is CASSLTSGSYEQYF. CDR3 bases: TGTGCCAGCAGTTTGACTAGCGGTTCCTACGAGCAGTACTTC.

This sequence joins TRBV28 and TRBJ2-7; TRBD2 agrees at 9 bases. The CDR3 is made up of 18 amino acids. The germline gives CDR1 MDHEN, CDR2 SYDVKM. The V segment lost 5 bases and the J segment 6 bases; nucleotides outside the gene matches: 20. The CDR3 here is CASSLSPTMVAGAGEQYF. For the CDR3, the DNA is TGTGCCAGCAGTCTAAGCCCCACGATGGTAGCGGGAGCGGGCGAGCAGTACTTC.

This chain uses TRBV27 with TRBJ2-2; 10 positions match TRBD2. The germline V gene encodes CDR1 MNHEY and CDR2 SMNVEV (reference sequence). V dropped 2 bases and J dropped 1; count of bases not matched to a gene: 4. The CDR3 extends over 17 amino acids. The CDR3 DNA follows: TGTGCCAGCAGTTTAAAAGCGGGGGGGATGAACACCGGGGAGCTGTTTTTT. Amino acid sequence: CASSLKAGGMNTGELFF.

This clone was found a few times. The rearrangement uses TRBV27 and TRBJ2-7; 7 bases are shared with TRBD1. The CDR3 is 16 amino acids. From germline, CDR1 is MNHEY and CDR2 SMNVEV (reference sequence). V was clipped by 6 bases and J by 3 bases; unmatched bases: 14. In DNA, the CDR3 is TGTGCCAGCAGCCTTAGCCCCGGGACAGCCAGCTACGAGCAGTACTTC. Translated, it gives CASSLSPGTASYEQYF.

The rearrangement joins TRBV28 to TRBJ1-5; D remains unclear. CDR1 is MDHEN, CDR2 SYDVKM, per germline. Trimming removed 2 bases at V and 2 bases at J, with 10 bases between. The CDR3 totals 15 residues. The CDR3 coding sequence is TGTGCCAGCAGTTTAGAGGTATTGGGCAATCAGCCCCAGCATTTT. This sequence encodes CASSLEVLGNQPQHF.

This chain uses TRBV6-5 with TRBJ1-2, with D maybe TRBD1 (6 bases). With 7 bases removed from V and 9 bases from J, the gap between germline ends came to 21 bases. The germline CDR1 and CDR2 sequences are MNHEY and SVGAGI. There are 14 residues in the CDR3. The CDR3 reads CASTWDPQGGRYTF. The CDR3 DNA reads TGTGCCAGCACTTGGGACCCCCAAGGGGGTCGCTACACCTTC.

This clone showed up just a few times. V gene TRBV13 combines with J gene TRBJ2-7; 7 bases agree with TRBD1. CDR1 and CDR2 from the germline V gene are PRHDT and FYEKMQ (reference sequence). CDR3 length equals 16 residues. After removal of 4 bases from V and 1 base from J, the junction contained 10 bases not matched to a gene. The CDR3 reads CASSSRPMDRSYEQYF. CDR3 DNA: TGTGCCAGCAGCTCCCGACCCATGGACAGGTCCTACGAGCAGTACTTC.

The chain is built from TRBV15 and TRBJ2-5; D gene ambiguous. Per the germline V gene, CDR1 is LNHNV and CDR2 is YYDKDF (reference sequence). V was cut by 5 bases and J by 5 bases, with 12 bases left in between. The length of the CDR3 is 13 residues. The CDR3 here is CATSASVRETQYF. The CDR3 DNA reads as TGTGCCACCAGCGCCTCCGTCCGGGAGACCCAGTACTTC.

This chain links TRBV7-9 with TRBJ1-6; D is possibly TRBD1 (6 bases). The CDR3 has 18 amino acids. The germline CDR1 and CDR2 sequences are SEHNR and FQNEAQ (reference sequence). V was cut by 5 bases and J by 0 bases, with 17 bases left in between. CDR3 DNA: TGTGCCAGCAGCCCCAAAAAGACAGGTAGCTCCTATAATTCACCCCTCCACTTT. Protein product: CASSPKKTGSSYNSPLHF. The whole variable domain, remainder taken from reference TRBV7-9 and TRBJ1-6, is DTGVSQNPRHKITKRGQNVTFRCDPISEHNRLYWYRQTLGQGPEFLTYFQNEAQLEKSRLLSDRFSAERPKGSFSTLEIQRTEQGDSAMYLCASSPKKTGSSYNSPLHFGNGTRLTVT.

This sequence joins TRBV27 and TRBJ1-2; a weak D match, TRBD1 (6 bases). The V and J ends lost 6 bases and 8 bases respectively, with 19 bases between them. The CDR3 covers 14 residues. Per germline, CDR1 MNHEY and CDR2 SMNVEV (reference sequence). CDR3 sequence: CASRDGGGRGGYTF. CDR3 sequence (DNA): TGTGCCAGCAGGGATGGGGGGGGCCGAGGAGGCTACACCTTC.

The chain is built from TRBV7-8 and TRBJ2-7, with TRBD2 matching 9 bases. The CDR3 loop spans 15 amino acids. V dropped 1 base and J dropped 5; count of bases not matched to a gene: 6. The germline gives CDR1 SGHVS, CDR2 FQNEAQ. The CDR3 nucleotides read TGTGCCAGCAGCTTAGTAGCGGGAGAGGAGAACGAGCAGTACTTC. Protein: CASSLVAGEENEQYF.

Details on this clone: The junction departs from germline at one end; a sequencing error may be responsible. The chain links TRBV5-3 to TRBJ2-7; TRBD2 matches at 7 bases. TRBV5-3 is known as an ORF, though its function is uncertain. This CDR3 spans 17 amino acids. CDR3 sequence (DNA): TGTGCCAGAAGCTTGTCCCGGTTCGGGCAAAGGGACTACGAGCAGTGCTTC. Protein product: CARSLSRFGQRDYEQCF.

This clone was picked up a small number of times. The V gene is TRBV5-5, the J gene TRBJ1-2, with a possible D match to TRBD1 (5 bases). The CDR3 contains 18 residues. The germline CDR1 and CDR2 sequences are SGHKS and YYEKEE (reference sequence). V was pared by 0 bases and J by 6 bases, with 24 bases between. The CDR3 is CASSLVVQVGRTRDGYTF. For the CDR3, the DNA is TGTGCCAGCAGCTTGGTTGTACAGGTTGGTCGGACTAGGGATGGCTACACCTTC. Variable domain in full (rest from reference TRBV5-5 and TRBJ1-2): DAGVTQSPTHLIKTRGQQVTLRCSPISGHKSVSWYQQVLGQGPQFIFQYYEKEERGRGNFPDRFSARQFPNYSSELNVNALLLGDSALYLCASSLVVQVGRTRDGYTFGSGTRLTVV.

The CDR3 region is CASSVAAGGGTDTQYF. The CDR3 nucleotides read TGTGCCAGCAGCGTAGCTGCGGGGGGCGGAACAGATACGCAGTATTTT. The chain recombines TRBV9 with TRBJ2-3; 8 bases map to TRBD2. The CDR3 has 16 residues. The V gene end was trimmed by 0 bases and the J gene end by 3 bases; junction bases not matched to a gene: 6. Germline lookup yields CDR1 SGDLS and CDR2 YYNGEE.

The chain has TRBV5-4 and TRBJ2-3; 8 bases align to TRBD2. Germline assignment: CDR1 SGHNT and CDR2 YYREEE (reference sequence). The CDR3 has 17 amino acids. V shed 4 bases and J 2 bases; nucleotides not matched to a gene: 12. The CDR3 is CASSRDLRGANTDTQYF. The DNA for the CDR3 is TGTGCCAGCAGCCGGGACTTGCGGGGGGCCAACACAGATACGCAGTATTTT.

CDR3 loop: CASSVAGDSPLHF. DNA of the CDR3: TGTGCCAGCAGCGTAGCCGGGGATTCACCCCTCCACTTT. The gene calls are TRBV9 and TRBJ1-6; no definite D call. CDR3 length equals 13 residues. Germline CDR1 is SGDLS and CDR2 is YYNGEE. Trimming removed 0 bases from V and 8 bases from J, with 6 bases in between.

The rearrangement joins TRBV15 to TRBJ1-2; TRBD1 agrees at 9 bases. V lost 5 bases and J lost 8; bases outside the gene matches: 6. The CDR3 is 13 amino acids. The V gene's germline CDR1 is LNHNV and CDR2 YYDKDF (reference sequence). CDR3 nucleotide sequence: TGTGCCACCAGCCCGGGACAGGGCCGGGGCTACACCTTC. It codes for CATSPGQGRGYTF.

This rearrangement joins TRBV10-3 to TRBJ2-2, with 8 bases that match TRBD1. Germline CDR1 reads ENHRY; CDR2 reads SYGVKD. Trimming removed 3 bases from V and 5 bases from J; junction bases left unmatched: 5. The CDR3 has 15 amino acids. The DNA for the CDR3 is TGTGCCATCAGTGAACGGCAGGGGGCGACCGGGGAGCTGTTTTTT. Translated, it gives CAISERQGATGELFF.

V gene TRBV10-3 combines with J gene TRBJ2-5, with 14 bases lining up with TRBD2. The J segment lost 5 bases and the V segment lost 6 bases, leaving 8 bases of the junction unmatched. CDR3 size: 16 residues. Germline assignment: CDR1 ENHRY and CDR2 SYGVKD. The CDR3 coding sequence is TGTGCCATCAGCGCCGGGACTAGCGGGGGTTTGGAGACCCAGTACTTC. Translated: CAISAGTSGGLETQYF.

The genes are TRBV19 and TRBJ1-2; 7 nucleotides match TRBD1. The V and J ends lost 6 bases and 4 bases, in that order; junction bases with no gene match: 8. This CDR3 has 14 residues. Looked up from germline, CDR1 is LNHDA and CDR2 is SQIVND (reference sequence). The CDR3 region is CASRPGQNFYGYTF. The DNA of the CDR3 is TGTGCCAGTAGACCGGGACAGAACTTCTATGGCTACACCTTC.